Below are 9 T cell receptor beta chains sequenced from a single sample in a study of cytomegalovirus exposure and HLA in healthy donors. Generated by immunoSEQ multiplex PCR, the TCRdb table keeps only in-frame clones and is missing some. In the table there are around 120,000 clones, 80% to 90% of which are singletons. Sequenced material: PBMCs. The origin of the receptors is a young woman in good health and CMV-seronegative.

This chain joins TRBV28 and TRBJ1-2, with TRBD1 identical over 12 bases. The CDR3 spans 14 residues. Germline V gene data show CDR1 as MDHEN and CDR2 as SYDVKM. V dropped 3 bases and J dropped 6; count of bases not matched to a gene: 2. For the CDR3, the DNA is TGTGCCAGCAGTTTGGGACAGGGGGCGCATGGCTACACCTTC. As protein: CASSLGQGAHGYTF.

This clone was seen a single time. The chain employs TRBV30 and TRBJ1-2; 9 positions agree with TRBD1. Germline assignment: CDR1 GTSNPN and CDR2 SVGIG (reference sequence). The CDR3 sequence is 13 residues long. Trimming cost V 1 base and J 8 bases; bases outside gene matches: 5. The CDR3 sequence: CAWSGGQGYGYTF. As DNA, the CDR3 is TGTGCCTGGAGTGGGGGACAGGGTTACGGCTACACCTTC.

V gene TRBV10-2 combines with J gene TRBJ2-7; 12 bases are a match to TRBD1. In germline, CDR1 is WSHSY, CDR2 SAAADI. The CDR3 spans 14 residues. J lost 4 bases, V lost 6 bases, and 4 bases had no gene match. CDR3 protein: CASSGTGGWYEQYF. CDR3 DNA: TGCGCCAGCAGCGGGACAGGGGGCTGGTACGAGCAGTACTTC.

The chain has TRBV28 and TRBJ2-1, with 7 positions matching TRBD2. The CDR3 loop spans 15 amino acids. With V trimmed by 6 bases and J by 5 bases, 10 bases remained unmatched. Germline V lookup: CDR1 MDHEN, CDR2 SYDVKM. The CDR3 reads CASSLLADDHNEQFF. The CDR3 nucleotides read TGTGCCAGCAGCCTGCTAGCGGACGACCACAATGAGCAGTTCTTC.

V gene TRBV13 combines with J gene TRBJ2-3; perhaps TRBD1 as D (6 bases). This CDR3 has 16 amino acids. With 0 bases removed from V and 4 bases from J, the gap between germline ends came to 14 bases. Germline CDR1 reads PRHDT; CDR2 reads FYEKMQ (reference sequence). The CDR3 region has the DNA TGTGCCAGCAGCTTAGGGGCGGCAGGGGCTTCAGATACGCAGTATTTT. Its translation: CASSLGAAGASDTQYF.

The chain recombines TRBV6-1 with TRBJ2-1, with 9 bases lining up with TRBD2. The ends lost 7 bases at V and 7 bases at J; junction bases unmatched: 11. CDR3 size: 15 residues. In germline, CDR1 is MNHNS, CDR2 SASEGT. CDR3: CASIRAGGPVNEQFF. CDR3 nucleotide sequence: TGTGCCAGCATTAGGGCGGGAGGGCCTGTGAATGAGCAGTTCTTC.

The chain links TRBV10-3 to TRBJ1-3, with 12 bases identical to TRBD1. Germline CDR1 reads ENHRY; CDR2 reads SYGVKD. CDR3 length: 17 residues. The ends lost 0 bases at V and 3 bases at J; junction bases unmatched: 3. This chain's CDR3 is CAISESRDRGLGNTIYF. DNA for the CDR3: TGTGCCATCAGTGAGTCGAGGGACAGGGGGCTTGGAAACACCATATATTTT.

The gene calls are TRBV11-3 and TRBJ1-1, with D uncertain. V dropped 4 bases and J dropped 7 bases, with 13 bases sitting between them. In germline, CDR1 is SGHNT, CDR2 YENEEA. This CDR3 is 13 amino acids long. CDR3 bases: TGTGCCAGCAGCTCGCCGGTCTCGGGTGAAGCTTTCTTT. This translates into CASSSPVSGEAFF.

The gene calls are TRBV5-4 and TRBJ1-2, with 8 bases fitting TRBD1. V shed 1 base and J 4 bases; nucleotides not matched to a gene: 3. This CDR3 spans 14 amino acids. CDR1 is SGHNT, CDR2 YYREEE, per germline (reference sequence). CDR3 in DNA: TGTGCCAGCAGCTTGCCCAGGGGGCCCTATGGCTACACCTTC. Its protein is CASSLPRGPYGYTF.